This T cell receptor beta chain was profiled in a study of early T cells in non-severe SARS-CoV-2 infection. Study-wide background: From unsorted whole blood, bulk RNA was sequenced, and the chains remained unpaired.

Study-level findings and limits: In VDJdb matching, anti-spike CD8 responses were favored while private and CD4 specificities went missing.

This clonotype came up many times. The antigen remains unidentified. V lost 10 bases and J lost 4, with 11 bases in between. This CDR3 comprises 11 residues. Germline V gives CDR1 MNHNS, CDR2 SASEGT. TCRdb reprocessed the 5' RACE reads via MiXCR and lists one record per CDR3 protein. Of tens of thousands of distinct CDR3 sequences detected, around 12% appear once; the ten largest clones hold about 5%. The source material was whole blood. The chain couples TRBV6-1 to TRBJ2-7; no clear D. This receptor was taken from an adult who was a healthcare worker with PCR-confirmed SARS-CoV-2 infection or an uninfected control (not recorded which). The CDR3 here is CATQNLYEQYF. CDR3 sequence (DNA): TGTGCCACCCAGAACCTATACGAGCAGTACTTC.